These 14 T cell receptor beta chains were all obtained from the same sample, sequenced in a study of tumor and adjacent non-tumor tissue in lung cancer. Three rounds of nested PCR, following a modified ARM-PCR protocol, produced the TCRbeta library. Using its own MiXCR run on the multiplex PCR reads, TCRdb lists one record per CDR3 protein. The repertoire holds 110,000 or so distinct CDR3 sequences, with roughly 74% as singletons. No cell sorting was done before RNA was extracted from the tissue. The specimen was lung tumor tissue. The receptors come from a woman in her sixties or seventies with non-small cell lung cancer.

On this clonotype itself: One junction end does not reproduce the germline sequence, and a read error may be involved. V usage is TRBV6-5 and J usage is TRBJ2-7; D might be TRBD1 (6 bases). This CDR3 is built from 14 residues. Germline V gives CDR1 MNHEY, CDR2 SVGAGI. Written as DNA, the CDR3 is TGTTCCAGCAGTTTCATAGACAGGTTAGGCGAGCAGTATTTC. This encodes CSSSFIDRLGEQYF.

The chain combines TRBV4-1 with TRBJ2-3; tentatively, D is TRBD2 (5 bases). The CDR3 is made up of 16 amino acids. V gave up 5 bases and J gave up 2 bases, with 17 bases separating them. CDR1 MGHRA and CDR2 YSYEKL come from the germline V gene. The CDR3 region is CASSSTHSGITDTQYF. The CDR3 DNA follows: TGCGCCAGCAGCTCGACCCACTCGGGGATCACAGATACGCAGTATTTT.

Details on this clonotype: One end of the junction does not line up with germline, which may come from a read error. V and J are TRBV20-1 and TRBJ2-1; 8 nucleotides match TRBD2. The germline V gene has CDR1 DFQATT and CDR2 SNEGSKA (reference sequence). The CDR3 has 16 residues. CDR3 residues: CSARDLAGYRTYEQLF. CDR3 coding DNA: TGTAGTGCTAGAGATTTAGCGGGATATCGTACCTATGAGCAGCTCTTT.

The V and J genes are TRBV6-5 and TRBJ1-3; 8 nucleotides agree with TRBD1. The CDR3 is 17 residues long. Looked up from germline, CDR1 is MNHEY and CDR2 is SVGAGI. With 3 bases clipped from V and 4 bases from J, the junction kept 11 bases outside the gene matches. CDR3 sequence (DNA): TGTGCCAGCAGTTATGTGGACAGGGAGTATACAGGAAACACCATATATTTT. Amino acids: CASSYVDREYTGNTIYF.

Comments on this clonotype: A junction boundary mismatches the germline segment, possibly from a read error. The chain employs TRBV11-2 and TRBJ2-7; TRBD2 matches at 14 bases. CDR1 and CDR2 from the germline V gene are SGHAT and FQNNGV. The CDR3 has 15 residues. The CDR3 DNA reads TGTGCCAGCAACTACGGGACTAGCGGGAGCTACGAGCAATATTTC. This sequence encodes CASNYGTSGSYEQYF.

Note on this clonotype: The conserved phenylalanine or tryptophan is not found at the CDR3 terminus, so this likely reflects a read error. This chain links TRBV20-1 with TRBJ1-1; weak D call: TRBD1 (6 bases). In germline, CDR1 is DFQATT, CDR2 SNEGSKA (reference sequence). The CDR3 consists of 11 residues. CDR3 in DNA: TGCAGTGCCATTGGGGACACGGAAGCTTTCATT. As protein: CSAIGDTEAFI.

As to this clonotype: The junction departs from germline at one end; a sequencing error may be responsible. The chain carries TRBV11-2 and TRBJ2-3; 7 bases align to TRBD2. Germline lookup yields CDR1 SGHAT and CDR2 FQNNGV. The CDR3 spans 13 residues. The CDR3: CASSRDYTDMQCF. DNA for the CDR3: TGTGCCAGCAGCCGGGACTACACAGATATGCAGTGTTTT.

For this clonotype: Compared with germline, one end of the junction differs, possibly owing to a read error. The rearrangement uses TRBV4-2 and TRBJ2-7, with a weak D call TRBD1 (5 bases). The CDR3 length is 15 residues. Germline V gene sequence: CDR1 LGHNA, CDR2 YNFKEQ. The CDR3 is CASSQDWTTTGEQYF. In DNA, the CDR3 is TGTGCCAGTAGCCAAGATTGGACGACAACAGGCGAGCAGTACTTC.

To note about this clonotype: A much larger clone differs by one base, so this may be a read error. The V call is TRBV5-5, the J call TRBJ2-3, with D perhaps given as TRBD1 or TRBD2 (5 bases each). The V gene lost 3 bases and the J gene lost 2 bases, with 16 bases spanning the gap. CDR1 is SGHKS and CDR2 is YYEKEE in the germline V gene (reference sequence). CDR3 length: 16 amino acids. CDR3 in amino acids: CASSSLPRGPTDTQYF. As DNA, the CDR3 is TGTGCCAGCAGCTCCCTACCGAGGGGCCCCACAGATACGCAGTATTTT.

The V call is TRBV5-5, the J call TRBJ2-1; TRBD2 is a possible D gene (6 bases). Deletions cut 3 bases from V and 10 bases from J, with 20 bases between. Germline V CDR1 and CDR2: SGHKS, YYEKEE (reference sequence). The CDR3 contains 15 residues. The CDR3 DNA reads TGTGCCAGCAGCTCCGCTAAAACTAGCAGTCGGGAGCAGTTCTTC. Protein product: CASSSAKTSSREQFF.

This clonotype was detected many times. This rearrangement joins TRBV29-1 to TRBJ2-3; TRBD1 matches 8 bases. The CDR3 extends over 15 amino acids. Germline V CDR1 and CDR2: SQVTM, ANQGSEA. V shed 7 bases, J shed 4 bases, and the junction held 13 bases outside the gene matches. DNA of the CDR3: TGCAGCGGGGACCAGGGGGCAGGCGGACCAGATACGCAGTATTTT. Translated, it gives CSGDQGAGGPDTQYF.

Comment on this clonotype: This is likely a read error, given that the CDR3 carries no conserved phenylalanine or tryptophan at its end. The chain employs TRBV4-1 and TRBJ2-5; D is possibly TRBD2 (7 bases). The CDR3 loop spans 19 amino acids. CDR1 and CDR2 from the germline V gene are MGHRA and YSYEKL. The DNA for the CDR3 is TGCGCCAGCAGCGAAGAAGGCAGGAAGGATATCGGGGGGCGTGAGACCCAGTACTAC. It is translated as CASSEEGRKDIGGRETQYY.

As concerns this clonotype: A much larger clone is a single base away; this may be a read error. It is unclear where the CDR3 begins or ends on the DNA, so no DNA is shown, and the CDR3 is as TCRdb lists it. The genes are TRBV29-1 and TRBJ1-2; the table's D gene call, TRBD1, was not cross checked with the DNA. The CDR3 has 14 amino acids, counting both end residues. Germline V lookup: CDR1 SQVTM, CDR2 ANQGSEA. The CDR3 loop reads CSVVGPGHFYGCTF.

The chain uses TRBV20-1 and TRBJ2-7, with D possibly matching TRBD1 (8 bases). CDR1 is DFQATT, CDR2 SNEGSKA, per germline (reference sequence). V gave up 8 bases and J gave up 6 bases, with 20 bases separating them. This CDR3 has 13 residues. As DNA, the CDR3 is TGCAGTATTGCTACAGGGGGGGGGACCGAGCAGTACTTC. Protein sequence: CSIATGGGTEQYF.